This T cell receptor beta chain came from a study of beta chain features in type 1 diabetes. The CDR3 is 15 amino acids. With 4 bases removed from V and 5 bases from J, the gap between germline ends came to 18 bases. The V gene's germline CDR1 is SGHRS and CDR2 YFSETQ. Study-wide points: Insertion counts at VDJ junctions were lower in type 1 diabetes patients, who also showed more deletions there. Moderate yet significant TCRB CDR3 shortening was seen in Type 1 diabetes patients in all four CD4+ subsets. Small HLA sub-analyses could not settle whether HLA shapes TCRB rearrangement.

This clone was counted many times. No antigen is known for it. Only one heparinised blood draw was taken per donor, and its volume averaged roughly 0.12 L. The authors reverse transcribed all of the isolated RNA, so sequencing captured expressed TCRB transcripts. Naive, central memory and regulatory T cell samples averaged roughly 4 million reads. The table came from immunoSEQ multiplex PCR; TCRdb's copy has only in-frame clones and leaves some out. The sample holds 95,000 to 150,000 clones, roughly 15% seen once. The TCR comes from a man aged 25-45 years with type 1 diabetes. Sequenced input: central memory CD4+ T cells from blood. This chain uses TRBV5-1 with TRBJ2-5, with D tentatively TRBD2 (6 bases). The CDR3 nucleotides are TGCGCCAGCAGCCGAGGGACTGGCTCGGGTGAGACCCAGTACTTC. It yields the protein CASSRGTGSGETQYF. The full variable domain, its missing parts supplied by reference TRBV5-1 and TRBJ2-5, is KAGVTQTPRYLIKTRGQQVTLSCSPISGHRSVSWYQQTPGQGLQFLFEYFSETQRNKGNFPGRFSGRQFSNSRSEMNVSTLELGDSALYLCASSRGTGSGETQYFGPGTRLLVL.